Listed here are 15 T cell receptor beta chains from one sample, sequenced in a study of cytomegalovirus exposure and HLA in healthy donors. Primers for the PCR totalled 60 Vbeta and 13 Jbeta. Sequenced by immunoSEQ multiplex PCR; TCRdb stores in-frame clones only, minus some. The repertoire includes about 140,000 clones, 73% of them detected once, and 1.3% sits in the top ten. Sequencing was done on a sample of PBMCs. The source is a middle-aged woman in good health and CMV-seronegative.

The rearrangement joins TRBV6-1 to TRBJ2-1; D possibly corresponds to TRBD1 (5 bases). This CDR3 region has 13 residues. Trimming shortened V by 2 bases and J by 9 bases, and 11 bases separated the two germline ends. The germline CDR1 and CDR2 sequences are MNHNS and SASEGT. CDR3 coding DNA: TGTGCCAGCAGTGAACAGGGTCTTTCTGAGCAGTTCTTC. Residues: CASSEQGLSEQFF.

For the CDR3, the DNA is TGTGCCAGCAGCCTAGGAGCTTTCTTT. As protein: CASSLGAFF. The chain couples TRBV5-8 to TRBJ1-1, with D uncertain. Deletions cut 4 bases from V and 10 bases from J, with 5 bases between. Germline CDR1 is SGHTS and CDR2 is YDEGEE. This CDR3 comprises 9 residues.

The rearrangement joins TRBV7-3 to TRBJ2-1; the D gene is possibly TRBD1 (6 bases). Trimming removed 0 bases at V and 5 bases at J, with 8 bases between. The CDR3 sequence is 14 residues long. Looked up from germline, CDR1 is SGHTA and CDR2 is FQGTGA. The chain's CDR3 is CASSLTDSHNEQFF. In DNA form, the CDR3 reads TGTGCCAGCAGCTTAACGGACAGCCACAATGAGCAGTTCTTC. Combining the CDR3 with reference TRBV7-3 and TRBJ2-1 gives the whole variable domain GAGVSQTPSNKVTEKGKYVELRCDPISGHTALYWYRQSLGQGPEFLIYFQGTGAADDSGLPNDRFFAVRPEGSVSTLKIQRTERGDSAVYLCASSLTDSHNEQFFGPGTRLTVL.

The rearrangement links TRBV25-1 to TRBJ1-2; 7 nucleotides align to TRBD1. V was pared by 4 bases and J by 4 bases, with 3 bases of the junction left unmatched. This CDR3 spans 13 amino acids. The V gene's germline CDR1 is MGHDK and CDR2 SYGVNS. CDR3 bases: TGTGCCAGCAGTGGAGGGACAGTCTATGGCTACACCTTC. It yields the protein CASSGGTVYGYTF.

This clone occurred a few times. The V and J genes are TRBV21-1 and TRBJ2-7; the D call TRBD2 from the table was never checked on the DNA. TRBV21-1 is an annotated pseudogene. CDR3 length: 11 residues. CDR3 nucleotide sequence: TGTGCCAGCAGCAACGAGGGCGAGCAGTACGTC. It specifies CASSNEGEQYV.

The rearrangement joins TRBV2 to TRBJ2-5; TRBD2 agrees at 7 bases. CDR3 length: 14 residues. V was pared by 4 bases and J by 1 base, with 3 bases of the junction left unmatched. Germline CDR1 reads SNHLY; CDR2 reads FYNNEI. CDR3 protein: CASSGTSVQETQYF. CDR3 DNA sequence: TGTGCCAGCAGTGGTACTAGCGTCCAAGAGACCCAGTACTTC. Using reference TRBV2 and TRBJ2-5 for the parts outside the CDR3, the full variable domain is EPEVTQTPSHQVTQMGQEVILRCVPISNHLYFYWYRQILGQKVEFLVSFYNNEISEKSEIFDDQFSVERPDGSNFTLKIRSTKLEDSAMYFCASSGTSVQETQYFGPGTRLLVL.

Here the CDR3 DNA reads TGTGCCACCAGCATGCTCGGACAGGGAGCCTATGGCTACACCTTC. It is translated as CATSMLGQGAYGYTF. The chain carries TRBV15 and TRBJ1-2; 8 positions match TRBD1. This CDR3 is 15 amino acids long. CDR1 is LNHNV and CDR2 is YYDKDF in the germline V gene (reference sequence). Unmatched junction bases numbered 8, after V lost 4 bases and J lost 4 bases.

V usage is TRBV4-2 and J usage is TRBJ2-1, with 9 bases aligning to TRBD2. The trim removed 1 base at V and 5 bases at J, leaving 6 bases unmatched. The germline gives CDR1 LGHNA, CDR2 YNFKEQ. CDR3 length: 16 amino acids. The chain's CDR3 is CASSQGERGVNNEQFF. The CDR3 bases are TGTGCCAGCAGCCAAGGCGAGCGGGGGGTCAACAATGAGCAGTTCTTC.

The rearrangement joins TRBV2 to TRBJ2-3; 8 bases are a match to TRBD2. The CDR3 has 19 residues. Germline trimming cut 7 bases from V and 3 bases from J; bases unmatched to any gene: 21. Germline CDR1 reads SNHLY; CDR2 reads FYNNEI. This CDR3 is CASIEAQEMGLVGTDTQYF. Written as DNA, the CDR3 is TGTGCCAGCATCGAAGCTCAAGAGATGGGACTAGTCGGTACAGATACGCAGTATTTT.

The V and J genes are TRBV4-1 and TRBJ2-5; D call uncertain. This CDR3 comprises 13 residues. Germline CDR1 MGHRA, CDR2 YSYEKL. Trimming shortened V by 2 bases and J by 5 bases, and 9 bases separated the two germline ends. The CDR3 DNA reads TGCGCCAGCAGCCAACTCCCCGGGGAGACCCAGTACTTC. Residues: CASSQLPGETQYF.

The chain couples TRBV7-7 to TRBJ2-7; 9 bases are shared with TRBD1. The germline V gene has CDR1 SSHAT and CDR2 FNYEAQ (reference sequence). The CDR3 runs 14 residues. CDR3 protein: CASIDRDRVYEQYV. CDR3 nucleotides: TGTGCTAGCATCGACCGGGACAGGGTCTACGAGCAGTACGTC.

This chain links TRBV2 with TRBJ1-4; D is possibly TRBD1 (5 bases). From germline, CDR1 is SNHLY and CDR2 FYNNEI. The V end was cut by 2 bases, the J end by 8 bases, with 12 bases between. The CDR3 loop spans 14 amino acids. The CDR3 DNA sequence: TGTGCCAGCAGTGAACTAGGCAGGGCGGAAAAACTGTTTTTT. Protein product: CASSELGRAEKLFF.

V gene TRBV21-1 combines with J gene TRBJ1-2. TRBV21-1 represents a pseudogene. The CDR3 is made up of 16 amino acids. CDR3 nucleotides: TGTGCCAGCAGCCCGTTCCGGGTTCTACTATTCTCTGGCTACACCTTC. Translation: CASSPFRVLLFSGYTF.

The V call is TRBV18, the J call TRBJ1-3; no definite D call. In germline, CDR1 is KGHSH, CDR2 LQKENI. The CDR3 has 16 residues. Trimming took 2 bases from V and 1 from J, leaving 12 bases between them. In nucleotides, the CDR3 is TGTGCCAGCTCACCAGCGGGAATCGGGTCTGGAAACACCATATATTTT. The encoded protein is CASSPAGIGSGNTIYF.

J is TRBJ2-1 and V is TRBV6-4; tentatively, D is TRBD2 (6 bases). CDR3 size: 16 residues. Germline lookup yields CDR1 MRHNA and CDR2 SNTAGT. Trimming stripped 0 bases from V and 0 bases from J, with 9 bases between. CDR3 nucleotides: TGTGCCAGCAGTGACTCCGGGACTCACTCCTACAATGAGCAGTTCTTC. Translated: CASSDSGTHSYNEQFF.